This passage covers 19 T cell receptor beta chains from one sample sequenced in a study of T-cell reconstitution after alpha-beta-depleted transplantation in children. The TCRbeta library incorporated unique molecular identifiers. Each CDR3 protein gets one entry after TCRdb re-called the PCR reads with MiXCR. The sample yields about 540,000 distinct CDR3 sequences, 18% seen once. Specimen: PBMCs from the stem cell graft donor, collected from the stem cell graft. All receptors come from a human donor who donated a stem cell graft to a child with acute lymphoblastic leukemia.

This clonotype has only one observation. This sequence joins TRBV5-5 and TRBJ1-1; D is perhaps TRBD1 (6 bases). Germline CDR1 is SGHKS and CDR2 is YYEKEE (reference sequence). CDR3 length: 14 amino acids. V shed 4 bases and J shed 8 bases, with 18 bases lying between them. The CDR3 sequence: CASSQGTYLTEAFF. Written as DNA, the CDR3 is TGTGCCAGCAGCCAGGGGACGTACCTTACGGAAGCTTTCTTT. Looking up the rest from reference TRBV5-5 and TRBJ1-1 gives the full variable domain: DAGVTQSPTHLIKTRGQQVTLRCSPISGHKSVSWYQQVLGQGPQFIFQYYEKEERGRGNFPDRFSARQFPNYSSELNVNALLLGDSALYLCASSQGTYLTEAFFGQGTRLTVV.

The rearrangement links TRBV18 to TRBJ1-4, with unresolved D. This CDR3 comprises 15 residues. CDR1 is KGHSH and CDR2 is LQKENI in the germline V gene. V lost 2 bases, J lost 8 bases, and 15 bases lay in between. CDR3 nucleotide sequence: TGTGCCAGCTCACCATTGGTGGATGGGGAGGAAAAACTGTTTTTT. It translates to CASSPLVDGEEKLFF.

The genes are TRBV7-3 and TRBJ2-7; D may be TRBD1 or TRBD2 (5 bases each). CDR3 length equals 15 residues. Per the germline V gene, CDR1 is SGHTA and CDR2 is FQGTGA. Trimming removed 4 bases from V and 7 bases from J, with 20 bases in between. CDR3 region: CASSSRDVRRGEQYF. CDR3 sequence (DNA): TGTGCCAGCAGCTCCAGGGACGTCCGTAGAGGAGAGCAGTACTTC.

The chain employs TRBV4-1 and TRBJ2-1; 11 nucleotides align to TRBD2. Looked up from germline, CDR1 is MGHRA and CDR2 is YSYEKL. The ends lost 2 bases at V and 6 bases at J; junction bases unmatched: 9. The CDR3 is 17 residues long. CDR3 nucleotide sequence: TGCGCCAGCAGCCAACCCCGGAGACTAGCGGGGCCCAATGAGCAGTTCTTC. Its translation: CASSQPRRLAGPNEQFF.

This clonotype was observed a handful of times. The chain combines TRBV6-5 with TRBJ1-3; D is ambiguous. Trimming left V 2 bases short and J 0 bases short, with 11 bases between. The CDR3 has 16 amino acids. The germline V gene has CDR1 MNHEY and CDR2 SVGAGI. CDR3 region: CASSYEGLSSGNTIYF. The CDR3 region has the DNA TGTGCCAGCAGTTACGAAGGCCTGAGCTCTGGAAACACCATATATTTT.

This clonotype has more than one count but fewer than ten. J is TRBJ2-3 and V is TRBV6-5; D may correspond to TRBD1 or TRBD2 (5 bases each). Germline CDR1 MNHEY, CDR2 SVGAGI. V dropped 0 bases and J dropped 4 bases, with 11 bases sitting between them. The CDR3 loop spans 15 amino acids. CDR3 sequence: CASSYSGTRADTQYF. The CDR3 nucleotides are TGTGCCAGCAGTTACTCAGGGACCCGGGCAGATACGCAGTATTTT.

This clonotype was recorded once. This rearrangement joins TRBV7-9 to TRBJ2-7; D perhaps matches TRBD1 (5 bases). The CDR3 totals 12 residues. Germline CDR1 reads SEHNR; CDR2 reads FQNEAQ (reference sequence). V was clipped by 6 bases and J by 6 bases, with 12 bases between them. In DNA form, the CDR3 reads TGTGCCAGCAGGTTACCAAGGGGCGAGCAGTACTTC. Amino acid sequence: CASRLPRGEQYF.

This clonotype came up a few times. The rearrangement uses TRBV27 and TRBJ1-2, with D tentatively TRBD1 (5 bases). V dropped 11 bases and J dropped 4 bases, with 5 bases sitting between them. The CDR3 consists of 9 residues. In germline, CDR1 is MNHEY, CDR2 SMNVEV (reference sequence). This CDR3 is CAGAYGYTF. In DNA, the CDR3 is TGTGCCGGGGCCTATGGCTACACCTTC.

V is TRBV10-2 and J is TRBJ1-5; D gene unclear. Germline V gene sequence: CDR1 WSHSY, CDR2 SAAADI. V gave up 0 bases and J gave up 6 bases, with 12 bases separating them. The CDR3 runs to 15 residues. The CDR3 reads CASSESRGFGQPQHF. The CDR3 DNA sequence: TGCGCCAGCAGTGAGTCGAGAGGATTCGGTCAGCCCCAGCATTTT.

The table lists this clonotype with a few counts. The rearrangement uses TRBV5-1 and TRBJ2-3; D might be TRBD2 (5 bases). Germline V CDR1 and CDR2: SGHRS, YFSETQ. This CDR3 is 15 amino acids long. The V and J ends lost 0 bases and 1 base respectively, with 9 bases between them. The DNA for the CDR3 is TGCGCCAGCAGCTTGGGACGGGAAGGCACAGATACGCAGTATTTT. Translating gives CASSLGREGTDTQYF.

The chain employs TRBV5-1 and TRBJ1-5; D unclear. Germline V CDR1 and CDR2: SGHRS, YFSETQ. The V end lost 0 bases, the J end lost 3 bases, and 13 bases lay between the germline ends. CDR3 length: 16 residues. The CDR3 sequence is CASSLGPVTFNQPQHF. The CDR3 region has the DNA TGCGCCAGCAGCTTGGGGCCAGTAACCTTCAATCAGCCCCAGCATTTT.

This sequence joins TRBV24-1 and TRBJ2-1; 8 bases are shared with TRBD2. Germline trimming cut 10 bases from V and 9 bases from J; bases unmatched to any gene: 13. CDR3 size: 14 residues. Germline CDR1 is KGHDR and CDR2 is SFDVKD. Written as DNA, the CDR3 is TGTGCCACGGAGGACGGGGCGCTAGCGGGTGAGCAGTTCTTC. It encodes CATEDGALAGEQFF.

The rearrangement uses TRBV12-3 or TRBV12-4 and TRBJ1-1; D is unresolved. CDR3 length: 12 residues. The ends were cut back, 6 bases at V and 11 bases at J, with 16 bases in the middle. The CDR3 spells CASSPTGIGAFF. The CDR3, as DNA: TGTGCCAGCAGCCCGACCGGGATTGGGGCTTTCTTT.

In this sample, this clonotype turned up a few times. The chain carries TRBV7-3 and TRBJ2-1; 9 bases fit TRBD2. Germline lookup yields CDR1 SGHTA and CDR2 FQGTGA. The CDR3 contains 15 residues. V lost 6 bases, J lost 1 base, and 4 bases stayed unmatched. CDR3 in amino acids: CASSKLAGSYNEQFF. The CDR3 nucleotides are TGTGCCAGCAGTAAACTAGCGGGTTCCTACAATGAGCAGTTCTTC.

This clonotype was observed a handful of times. V gene TRBV12-3 or TRBV12-4 combines with J gene TRBJ2-1; TRBD2 aligns across 8 bases. The CDR3 has 15 residues. J lost 5 bases, V lost 5 bases, and 8 bases had no gene match. The CDR3 sequence is CASSPQSGSHNEQFF. CDR3 bases: TGTGCCAGCAGTCCCCAGAGCGGGAGTCACAATGAGCAGTTCTTC.

At least ten counts were recorded for this clonotype. The rearrangement joins TRBV5-1 to TRBJ1-1, with a weak D call TRBD1 (6 bases). CDR1 and CDR2 (germline): SGHRS, YFSETQ. V was trimmed by 2 bases and J by 9 bases, leaving 11 bases between them. The CDR3 length is 12 residues. The CDR3 loop reads CASSLQGPQAFF. The CDR3 nucleotides read TGCGCCAGCAGCTTACAGGGTCCGCAAGCTTTCTTT.

The chain couples TRBV6-1 to TRBJ1-1; D is unresolved. Germline V CDR1 and CDR2: MNHNS, SASEGT. Trimming cost V 3 bases and J 0 bases, with 11 bases left between them. The CDR3 sequence is 15 residues long. The CDR3, as DNA: TGTGCCAGCAGTGACGTCGGGAGATTGAACACTGAAGCTTTCTTT. Protein: CASSDVGRLNTEAFF.

This clonotype was counted a single time. This chain uses TRBV20-1 with TRBJ2-7, with 13 bases aligning to TRBD2. Germline V gene data show CDR1 as DFQATT and CDR2 as SNEGSKA (reference sequence). The junction had 4 bases not matched to a gene; V was cut back by 3 bases and J by 5 bases. The CDR3 length is 14 residues. The CDR3 region is CSARGLAGLHEQYF. The CDR3 coding sequence is TGCAGTGCTAGGGGACTAGCGGGACTCCACGAGCAGTACTTC.

The table lists this clonotype with a few counts. This chain joins TRBV5-5 and TRBJ1-4, with a weak D call TRBD1 (6 bases). V was pared by 4 bases and J by 8 bases, with 12 bases between. Germline V gene data show CDR1 as SGHKS and CDR2 as YYEKEE (reference sequence). There are 13 residues in the CDR3. The CDR3 DNA reads TGTGCCAGCAGCCTCAGGGGCTGGGAAAAACTGTTTTTT. Amino acid sequence: CASSLRGWEKLFF.